Below, one T cell receptor beta chain is given with its context. The target of this receptor is not known. No much larger clonotype is one base removed from it; base qualities were not supplied. The time point label of this sample denotes: baseline before first vaccination. Samples from vaccinated people were obtained from the UK trials COV001 and COV002, which included a single-blind randomized controlled phase 2/3 trial of AZD1222 (ChAdOx1 nCoV-19) in healthy adults. For TCRbeta chain sequencing, PBMC samples were collected from trial participants at day 0 and at day 28 after the second dose. This sample is drawn from a study of T cell responses to AZD1222 COVID-19 vaccine (dated by TCRdb to the early 2020s). Background for the entire study: AZD1222 recipients with second doses at about 4 weeks or about 12 weeks were pooled, because spike-specific TCR depth and breadth did not differ between schedules. TCR sequencing was performed for 230 to 250 trial participants, of whom about 200 were given two doses of AZD1222 and approximately 25 were given two doses of MenACWY control vaccine. Trial participants were enrolled by age into 18-55, 56-69 and 70-plus year subgroups, with around 140, 26 and 57 TCR-sequenced participants respectively.

Per the germline V gene, MNHEY is the CDR1 and SVGAGI is the CDR2. Trimming removed 2 bases from V and 5 bases from J, leaving 9 bases between the germline ends. The CDR3 measures 13 amino acids from cysteine to phenylalanine. Kept here is only the CDR3 DNA, which spans 39 bases and is read in frame from base 1. The CDR3 regions of human TCRbeta chains were analyzed by immunosequencing. On the study's bioinformatics: TCRs in the repertoires were matched against a reference library of SARS-CoV-2-specific TCRs that had been generated with the MIRA antigen-specificity platform. Breadth was defined as the fraction of unique TCRs that were SARS-CoV-2-associated, and depth was defined as the fraction of total T cells that were SARS-CoV-2-associated. Using the MIRA data, each spike-specific TCR was mapped to the spike region that the TCR reacts to and placed in a CD4 or CD8 class. Log10-transformed breadth and depth values were compared by one-way ANOVA with Sidak's multiple comparisons tests. TCRdb retrieved this table from immuneACCESS and kept in-frame rearrangements only. Not all clones are present; in checked studies, unresolved V genes account for under half, and no reason is known for the remainder. The V and J calls and the clone size are those of that table, but D and trimming were determined from the DNA. This sample comprises 150,000 or so clones, 90% of them detected only once. About 1.6% of the sample rests with the top ten.

What the research found in general, with its limitations: Only a handful of AZD1222 recipients were SARS-CoV-2 seropositive at baseline, limiting conclusions about previously exposed vaccinees. The 56-69-year group was small, and its depth increase did not reach significance, likely because of low power. Participants were mostly white British, with more females than males. The authors suggested clonal diversity may have been underestimated. After two AZD1222 doses, both the breadth and the depth of spike-specific TCRs were significantly higher than at day 0 and than in MenACWY recipients. Reportedly, close to half of the unique spike-specific TCRs recognized epitopes lying outside the regions that are mutated in the B.1.351 and B.1.1.7 variants. The vaccine-associated CD4 TCRs covered the entire spike protein, and the dominant responses fell in regions 160-218 and 743-854. No day 14 peak-response samples were available, so repertoires were characterized only after the peak T cell response.

This receptor was obtained from an adult in good health. The sequencing here drew on peripheral blood, taken on day 0 of AZD1222 vaccination. This chain is built from TRBV6-5 and TRBJ1-1, with no confidently assigned D gene. The CDR3 reads as follows: CASSYTGRTEAFF. The sequenced DNA is TGTGCCAGCAGTTACACCGGACGTACTGAAGCTTTCTTT.